This T cell receptor (beta chain) was obtained from a study of cytomegalovirus exposure and HLA in healthy donors (dated by TCRdb to 2016 to 2017). At the level of the whole study: In an earlier analysis of about 560 of the donors, around 290 Gb of sequence data and 95 million to 130 million unique TCR beta sequences from about 190 million T cells were reported. An early release covering 500 to 750 HLA-typed donors comprised roughly 300 gigabases of sequencing data and around 85 million unique TCR sequences. The genetic ancestry cluster associated with self-reported Caucasian donors included roughly four fifths of the roughly 400 genotyped donors. The study was designed to test whether signatures of past pathogen exposure could be identified by cataloging public T cell receptors. The study used immunosequencing to profile the T cell repertoires of more than 650 subjects and linked those repertoires to cytomegalovirus serostatus. Along with the roughly 710-subject first cohort, a separate validation cohort of more than 90 different subjects was used. The study combined high-throughput TCR immunosequencing, statistical association of individual TCRs with disease status, and machine learning to predict cytomegalovirus infection status. A later analysis re-analyzed previously published TCR beta repertoires from roughly 600 donors and added high-resolution HLA genotyping to study TCR occurrence patterns. In the later analysis, no new phenotypic data were used to find candidate immune exposures; instead, reliance was placed on TCR beta sequences and their occurrence across donors. In an earlier analysis of 550 to 700 of the donors, high-throughput TCR beta sequencing was used to judge whether each TCR beta V gene segment behaved as functional or pseudogenic. Alongside the repertoire data, information on donor age, sex, ethnicity and CMV serostatus was compiled. In a later genetic analysis, genome-wide SNP genotypes for about 60% of the 666 donors were used, and that subset was treated as a discovery cohort. Every repertoire in the discovery cohort had been generated on one and the same sequencing platform. HLA typing included class I and class II loci at four-digit resolution. The number of donors typed differed by locus, with 629-630 for A, B, C, DRB1 and DQB1, around 520 for DQA1, under 610 for DPA1, and approximately 470 for DPB1. Roughly 5 DR-DQ haplotypes were handled as single units for association and clustering because linkage in the cohort was strong. Among some 400 genotyped donors of the cohort, an average of roughly 230,000 unique TCR beta nucleotide sequences was sequenced per donor, of which 15% to 20% were non-productive.

Results and caveats for the whole study, not just this receptor: In a later genetic analysis, a missense DCLRE1C variant was associated with V-gene and J-gene trimming of TCR beta chains, and the association was replicated in an independent cohort. In both the original and validation cohorts, the classifier was reported to diagnose cytomegalovirus status with high specificity and sensitivity. The authors suggested that the approach could potentially be generalized to other disease states and immunological phenotypes. The 87-base-pair reads could not distinguish some IMGT-functional V segments, including TRBV6-2 and TRBV6-3, so those segments were excluded. In this cohort, only TCR beta chains were sequenced, and detectable features were limited by the absence of alpha or paired-chain data. When HLA alleles, especially DR and DQ, strongly co-occurred, TCR associations were difficult to assign to individual alleles. Linkage disequilibrium might explain the correlated functional status among segregating V segments, but an unknown experimental factor could not be excluded. HLA typing was unavailable for some donors at each locus, so association tests used only the typed subset. A further reported finding was that TCR beta sequences accurately predicted the HLA-A and HLA-B alleles for most subjects in the first cohort. The study listed 150 to 200 TCR beta chains as associated with cytomegalovirus. In a later analysis, 15,000 to 20,000 TCR beta sequences were associated with specific HLA alleles at a false discovery rate of 0.05. Compared with the roughly 700-donor mean, donors in an Asian-associated ancestry cluster had fewer N-insertions in productive TCRs, according to a later genetic analysis. According to a later analysis, parvovirus B19, influenza, CMV and Epstein-Barr virus appeared linked to several top co-occurrence clusters. Roughly uniform sequencing depth across donors was assumed in presence/absence analyses, although this assumption may not hold. In vitro tests confirmed that a few of the cytomegalovirus-associated TCR beta chains recognize cytomegalovirus antigens. The sequencing pipeline was judged likely to have produced a cluster of highly shared sequence variants as a technical artifact. Most CMV-associated TCR beta chains appeared to be HLA-restricted in a later analysis, and the HLA associations seemed to be driven largely by CMV exposure. The only immune exposure information available for the cohort was CMV serostatus. The earlier analysis of a few hundred of the donors excluded 15 to 20 rarely observed V segments, including chromosome 9 orphons, because counts were too low. A later analysis found that TCR association rates varied across HLA loci, with DRB1 alleles showing the most associated TCRs and HLA-C alleles the fewest. A later analysis found that HLA-associated TCR beta chains were more clonally expanded and had lower generation probabilities than equally common non-associated chains. Across donors, most TCR sequences were observed very rarely, whereas some public TCRs were present in many individuals. An earlier analysis of approximately 500 of the donors showed that most TCR beta V segments appeared in productive rearrangements either about 87% or about 30% of the time, which broadly matched IMGT annotations.

On this clone: Which antigen it targets is not known. Qualities for individual bases were not recorded, and no much larger clone is one base off.

Counted from cysteine to phenylalanine, this CDR3 has 15 amino acids. Kept here is only the CDR3 DNA, which spans 45 bases and is read in frame from base 1. The junction shows trimming of 6 bases on V and 7 bases on J, and the gene matches do not reach 11 bases of it. CDR1 and CDR2, per the germline V gene (reference sequence), are WNHNN and SYGVQD. The library was produced with the immunoSEQ multiplex PCR assay. For the multiplex PCR, a mixture combining 60 forward primers for TCR Vbeta segments and 13 reverse primers for TCR Jbeta segments was used. Amplification of the CDR3 region of rearranged TCR beta genes was performed with a multiplex PCR assay on genomic DNA. On the Illumina HiSeq System, the amplified TCR beta libraries were sequenced as 87-base-pair reads. In the authors' own workflow: In a later analysis, tens of millions of unique TCR beta chains were counted across the roughly 670 repertoires, and some 10 million of these chains were shared by at least two donors. Raw reads were error-corrected and collapsed into unique sequences with a nearest-neighbor algorithm that merged closely related sequences to remove PCR and sequencing errors. V, D and J gene segments were assigned by aligning CDR3 sequences to IMGT reference sequences. For a sequence to be retained, a match of at least six nucleotides was required to both a V gene segment and a J gene segment. Rearrangements were classified as productive when the CDR3 lacked stop codons and remained in frame with V and J, and all other rearrangements were classified as non-productive. CDR3 was defined by IMGT convention, running from the second conserved V-encoded cysteine to the conserved J-encoded phenylalanine. In an earlier analysis of approximately 590 of the donors, sequences lacking an unambiguous match to a single V gene segment were excluded. In an earlier analysis of approximately 500 of the donors, a V segment was called functional when productive rearrangements were above 56.7%, and segregating when the standard deviation between donors exceeded 5%. A statistical classification framework was developed to diagnose cytomegalovirus status using the catalog of TCR beta chain sequences. V and J gene assignment, in a later analysis, came from comparing TCR nucleotide sequences with IMGT/GENE-DB human TR gene sequences. The TCRdist pipeline was used in a later analysis to assign CDR3 sequences and most-parsimonious VDJ recombination scenarios. In a later analysis, each TCR beta chain was defined by its CDR3 amino acid sequence together with its V-gene family, and reads without a unique V-gene family were excluded. To address suspected cross-contamination and a sequencing artifact, a later analysis removed some 620 highly shared, low-generation-probability nucleotide sequences. In a later analysis, a clonal expansion index was calculated for each public chain from normalized within-repertoire ranks of inferred template counts. Generation probabilities in a later analysis came from a VDJ recombination model fitted to out-of-frame rearrangements, and those results were checked against IGoR. In a later analysis, hypergeometric tests were used to score TCR-TCR, TCR-HLA and TCR-CMV co-occurrence, with a repertoire-size bias correction applied to TCR pairs. In a later analysis, false discovery rates were estimated by permuting HLA or CMV assignments 20 times. In a later analysis, co-occurring TCRs were grouped using DBSCAN, with TCRdist sequence similarity added in when clustering inside HLA-allele-positive subsets. Repertoires with fewer than 30,000 or more than 120,000 public chains, plus five repertoires with anomalous nucleotide sharing, were excluded from co-occurrence clustering. As stored in TCRdb, this immuneACCESS dataset retains in-frame rearrangements with V and J assigned. A fraction of the clones does not appear; measured against another copy, unresolved V genes explain less than half of the discrepancy, and the remainder lacks a known reason. That table is the source of V, J and clone size, and D and trimming were worked out from the DNA. The sample table contains about 110,000 clones; only one count was recorded for 73% of them. The ten largest clonotypes hold over 3.5% of the sample.

The cohort was made up of roughly 670 healthy bone marrow donors. At the time of sampling, every cohort member was nominally healthy, though immune exposures that went unrecorded were likely present. The donor was CMV seronegative and belonged to the group of around 400 seronegative cohort members. Each donor provided a peripheral blood sample, and peripheral blood mononuclear cells were used for TCR beta sequencing. Genomic DNA extraction from the blood cell samples was performed with the Qiagen DNeasy Blood Extraction Kit. Material for sequencing was PBMCs. The sequence derives from a woman aged 40-49 years in good health and CMV-seronegative. The sequence links TRBV10-1 to TRBJ2-1, and TRBD2 aligns with 8 junction nucleotides. CDR3 region: CASSQSGSGLNEQFF. The DNA sequence is TGCGCCAGCAGCCAGAGCGGGAGTGGATTGAATGAGCAGTTCTTC.